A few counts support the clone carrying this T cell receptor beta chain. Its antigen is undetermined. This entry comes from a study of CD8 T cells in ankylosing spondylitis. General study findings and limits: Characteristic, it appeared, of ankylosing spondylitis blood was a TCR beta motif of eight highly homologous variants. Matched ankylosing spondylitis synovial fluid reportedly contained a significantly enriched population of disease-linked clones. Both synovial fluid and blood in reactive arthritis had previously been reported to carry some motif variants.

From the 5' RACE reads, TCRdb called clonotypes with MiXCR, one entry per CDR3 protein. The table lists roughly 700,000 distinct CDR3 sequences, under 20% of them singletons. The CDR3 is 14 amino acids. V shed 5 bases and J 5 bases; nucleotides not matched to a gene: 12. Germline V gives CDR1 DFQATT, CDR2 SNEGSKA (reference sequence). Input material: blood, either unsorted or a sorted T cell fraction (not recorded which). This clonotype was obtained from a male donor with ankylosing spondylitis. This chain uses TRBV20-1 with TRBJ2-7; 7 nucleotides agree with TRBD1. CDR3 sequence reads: CSAEETGTYNEQYF. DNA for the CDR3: TGCAGTGCTGAGGAGACAGGGACCTATAACGAGCAGTACTTC.